This TCR beta chain was sequenced for a study of siplizumab effects on memory and regulatory T cells. General study findings and limits: Reactions containing siplizumab showed mappable alloreactive CD4+ clones averaging approximately 74% Treg-derived, versus 25% to 30% in controls.

Germline CDR1 SNHLY, CDR2 FYNNEI. V trimming: 8 bases; J trimming: 8 bases; junction bases outside the gene matches: 12. The CDR3 covers 14 residues. Profiled with immunoSEQ multiplex PCR; TCRdb holds only in-frame clones, not every one. The table shows 90,000 to 120,000 clones, with approximately 92% occurring only once. A word on this clone: No antigen is known for it.

The chain employs TRBV2 and TRBJ2-3, with 8 nucleotides matching TRBD2. The receptor comes from a human donor in good health. Some clones in this sample may be carry-over from other donors' samples. Sample: CD4+ T cells sorted from blood. The CDR3 DNA reads as TGTGCCAGCTCCGCCGGGACTAGGATGGGTACGCAGTATTTT. The encoded protein is CASSAGTRMGTQYF. Full variable domain (rest looked up from reference TRBV2 and TRBJ2-3): EPEVTQTPSHQVTQMGQEVILRCVPISNHLYFYWYRQILGQKVEFLVSFYNNEISEKSEIFDDQFSVERPDGSNFTLKIRSTKLEDSAMYFCASSAGTRMGTQYFGPGTRLTVL.